The 16 T cell receptor beta chains presented below share a single source sample, sequenced in a study of blood T cells in healthy people across ages (dated by TCRdb to between 2014 and 2017). The library was built by means of 5' RACE. The sequencer was an Illumina HiSeq 2500. A second roughly 6 to 12 cycle PCR used a sample-barcoded 5' primer and a J-beta primer mix. TCRdb redid the processing of the public reads, applying fastp at Q25 and MiXCR, and retained in-frame beta chains. Rows with a matching CDR3 protein are joined into one entry that keeps the most common DNA and genes. This sample lists about 640,000 distinct CDR3 sequences; around 31% were detected once. Of the sample, more than 15% falls within the top ten clones. The specimen sequenced was blood. These receptors all come from a woman older than 75 in good health.

In this sample, this clonotype turned up a few times. Here the CDR3 DNA reads TGTGCCAGCAGCTTGCGGGGACTAGCCCCCCACGAGCAGTACTTC. Protein sequence: CASSLRGLAPHEQYF. The chain uses TRBV7-6 and TRBJ2-7; TRBD2 matches at 9 bases. The junction had 8 bases not matched to a gene; V was cut back by 3 bases and J by 5 bases. The germline CDR1 and CDR2 sequences are SGHVS and FNYEAQ. The CDR3 sequence is 15 residues long.

This clonotype was seen a few times. V usage is TRBV28 and J usage is TRBJ1-5; TRBD1 aligns across 7 bases. Germline V gene data show CDR1 as MDHEN and CDR2 as SYDVKM. Trimming took 6 bases from V and 3 from J; bases not matched to a gene: 5. The CDR3 totals 14 residues. Written as DNA, the CDR3 is TGTGCCAGCAGACAGACAGGGAACAATCAGCCCCAGCATTTT. Its protein is CASRQTGNNQPQHF.

A remark on this clonotype: This may stem from a read error, because a much larger clone lies one nucleotide away. The V call is TRBV7-9, the J call TRBJ1-6; D call uncertain. The germline gives CDR1 SEHNR, CDR2 FQNEAQ (reference sequence). This CDR3 contains 14 residues. CDR3 sequence: CASSVGPYSSPLHF. As DNA, the CDR3 is TGTGCCAGCAGCGTTGGGCCTTATAGTTCACCCCTCCACTTT.

This clonotype has ten or more counts. V and J are TRBV11-2 and TRBJ1-6; D unclear. Germline V gives CDR1 SGHAT, CDR2 FQNNGV. Between the trimmed V and J ends, which lost 1 base and 8 bases, there was a span of 9 bases. The CDR3 extends over 14 amino acids. CDR3 nucleotide sequence: TGTGCCAGCAGCTTAGCTGGGCTCTATTCACCCCTCCACTTT. Translating it yields CASSLAGLYSPLHF.

This clonotype came up many times. The chain has TRBV20-1 and TRBJ2-1, with TRBD2 as a possible D gene (5 bases). Germline CDR1 is DFQATT and CDR2 is SNEGSKA (reference sequence). The CDR3 has 13 amino acids. Between the trimmed V and J ends, which lost 6 bases and 6 bases, there was a span of 15 bases. The CDR3 DNA is TGCAGTGCCCCCCCACTAGGGATCAATGAGCAGTTCTTC. This codes for CSAPPLGINEQFF.

This clonotype was seen ten or more times. The J gene is TRBJ2-4, the V gene TRBV20-1, with 7 bases aligning to TRBD1. The CDR3 covers 15 residues. J gave up 0 bases and V 5 bases, and 7 bases lay outside the gene matches. Germline V gives CDR1 DFQATT, CDR2 SNEGSKA (reference sequence). CDR3 DNA: TGCAGTGCTCCCAAGACAGGGACAGCCAAAAACATTCAGTACTTC. Translated: CSAPKTGTAKNIQYF.

The V and J genes are TRBV15 and TRBJ2-7; TRBD1 agrees at 8 bases. The germline V gene encodes CDR1 LNHNV and CDR2 YYDKDF (reference sequence). V shed 2 bases and J 5 bases; nucleotides not matched to a gene: 8. CDR3 length: 15 residues. CDR3 sequence: CATSRRQGTSHEQYF. Written as DNA, the CDR3 is TGTGCCACCAGCAGAAGACAGGGGACTTCGCACGAGCAGTACTTC.

V gene TRBV2 combines with J gene TRBJ2-1; the D gene is possibly TRBD2 (7 bases). V was clipped by 10 bases and J by 7 bases, with 20 bases between them. The CDR3 runs 14 residues. CDR1 and CDR2 from the germline V gene are SNHLY and FYNNEI. The CDR3 region is CATKERGGTNEQFF. The CDR3 coding sequence is TGTGCCACCAAAGAGAGGGGGGGCACGAATGAGCAGTTCTTC.

This clonotype has ten or more counts. The chain combines TRBV5-1 with TRBJ2-3, with D possibly TRBD2 on 5 matching bases. The V and J ends lost 2 bases and 4 bases respectively, with 8 bases between them. The CDR3 has 13 residues. Looked up from germline, CDR1 is SGHRS and CDR2 is YFSETQ. The CDR3 region has the DNA TGCGCCAGCAGCTTCACGGGATCAGATACGCAGTATTTT. It is translated as CASSFTGSDTQYF.

Concerning this clonotype itself: This may come from a read error, since a much larger clone is one base off. The DNA for the CDR3 is TGTGCCAGCAGCTCCGACAGGGGGCCGGTTTCACCCCCCCACTTT. Protein product: CASSSDRGPVSPPHF. The chain uses TRBV6-5 and TRBJ1-6; TRBD1 aligns across 10 bases. Germline V CDR1 and CDR2: MNHEY, SVGAGI. This CDR3 has 15 residues.

On this clonotype: Just one base apart from a much larger clone, this may be a read error. This rearrangement joins TRBV6-2 or TRBV6-3 to TRBJ2-7, with D perhaps matching TRBD1 (5 bases). CDR1 and CDR2 (germline): MNHEY, SVGEGT. V was shortened by 6 bases and J by 6 bases, with 18 bases between the two germline ends. This CDR3 comprises 14 residues. The CDR3: CASRYVQGGREQYF. In DNA form, the CDR3 reads TGTGCCAGCAGGTACGTGCAGGGTGGACGCGAGCAGTACTTC.

In its sample, this clonotype was seen many times. The chain links TRBV5-1 to TRBJ2-7; D is perhaps TRBD1 or TRBD2 (5 bases each). V was trimmed by 0 bases and J by 2 bases, leaving 12 bases between them. The germline V gene has CDR1 SGHRS and CDR2 YFSETQ. The CDR3 is 15 amino acids. The CDR3 sequence: CASSLEVGVTYEQYF. The CDR3 region has the DNA TGCGCCAGCAGCTTGGAGGTGGGGGTCACCTACGAGCAGTACTTC.

The chain links TRBV11-2 to TRBJ2-7; TRBD1 matches 8 bases. J was trimmed by 4 bases and V by 0 bases; bases with no gene match: 8. The CDR3 is made up of 16 amino acids. Looked up from germline, CDR1 is SGHAT and CDR2 is FQNNGV. CDR3 sequence reads: CASSLEAGGALYEQYF. In DNA, the CDR3 is TGTGCCAGCAGCTTAGAGGCAGGGGGCGCCCTTTACGAGCAGTACTTC. The full variable domain, with the rest looked up from reference TRBV11-2 and TRBJ2-7, is EAGVAQSPRYKIIEKRQSVAFWCNPISGHATLYWYQQILGQGPKLLIQFQNNGVVDDSQLPKDRFSAERLKGVDSTLKIQPAKLEDSAVYLCASSLEAGGALYEQYFGPGTRLTVT.

Concerning this clonotype: One base away lies a much larger clone, so this may be a sequencing read error. The chain carries TRBV28 and TRBJ2-5; D uncertain. V shed 6 bases and J shed 11 bases, with 16 bases lying between them. This CDR3 is 12 amino acids long. From germline, CDR1 is MDHEN and CDR2 SYDVKM. CDR3 DNA sequence: TGTGCCAGCAGCCAACTGGGTGGTGAGCAGTACTTC. It encodes CASSQLGGEQYF.

This clonotype has more than one count but fewer than ten. Given a much more abundant clone one base away, this may be a read error. The V call is TRBV5-1, the J call TRBJ2-7, with TRBD1 matching over 11 bases. With V trimmed by 3 bases and J by 6 bases, 5 bases remained unmatched. The CDR3 is 14 amino acids. CDR1 SGHRS and CDR2 YFSETQ come from the germline V gene. The CDR3: CASSWVGQGAEQYF. Written as DNA, the CDR3 is TGCGCCAGCAGCTGGGTTGGACAGGGGGCCGAGCAGTACTTC.

Comments on this clonotype: This is likely a read error, given that the CDR3 carries no conserved phenylalanine or tryptophan at its end. The DNA is omitted, as the CDR3 cannot be located on it reliably, and the CDR3 follows TCRdb's listing. This chain connects TRBV30 to TRBJ1-6. The CDR3 comprises 14 residues, both ends counted. Germline CDR1 and CDR2: GTSNPN and SVGIG (reference sequence). The CDR3: CAWFHSESDHPSTL.